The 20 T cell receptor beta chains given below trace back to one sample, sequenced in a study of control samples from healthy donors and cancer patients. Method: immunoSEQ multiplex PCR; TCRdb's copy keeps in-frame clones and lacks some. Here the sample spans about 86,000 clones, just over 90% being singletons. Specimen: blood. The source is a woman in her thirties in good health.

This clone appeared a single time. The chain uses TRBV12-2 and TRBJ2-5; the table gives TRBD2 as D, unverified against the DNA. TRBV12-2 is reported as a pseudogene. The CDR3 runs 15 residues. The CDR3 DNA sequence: TGTGCAAGTCACAAACTAGCGGGGGGTCGGGAGACCCAGTACTTC. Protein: CASHKLAGGRETQYF.

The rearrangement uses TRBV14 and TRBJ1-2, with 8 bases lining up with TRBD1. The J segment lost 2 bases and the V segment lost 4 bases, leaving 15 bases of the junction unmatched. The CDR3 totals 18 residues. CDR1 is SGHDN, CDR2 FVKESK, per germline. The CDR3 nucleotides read TGTGCCAGCAGCCTCTCTTATATGGGACAGGACCACAACTATGGCTACACCTTC. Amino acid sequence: CASSLSYMGQDHNYGYTF.

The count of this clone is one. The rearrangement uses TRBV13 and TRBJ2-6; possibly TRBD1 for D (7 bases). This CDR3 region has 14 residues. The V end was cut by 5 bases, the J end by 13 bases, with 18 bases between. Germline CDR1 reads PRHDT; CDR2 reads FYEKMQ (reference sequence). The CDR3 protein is CASSLRGAAGVLTF. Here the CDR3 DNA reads TGTGCCAGCAGCCTCAGGGGGGCCGCAGGGGTCCTGACTTTC.

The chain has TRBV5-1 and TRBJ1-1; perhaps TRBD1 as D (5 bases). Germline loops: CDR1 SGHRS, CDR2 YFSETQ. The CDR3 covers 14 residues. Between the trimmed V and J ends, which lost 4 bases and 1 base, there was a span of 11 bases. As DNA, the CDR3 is TGCGCCAGCAGCGGCGGGACTTCGAACACTGAAGCTTTCTTT. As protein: CASSGGTSNTEAFF.

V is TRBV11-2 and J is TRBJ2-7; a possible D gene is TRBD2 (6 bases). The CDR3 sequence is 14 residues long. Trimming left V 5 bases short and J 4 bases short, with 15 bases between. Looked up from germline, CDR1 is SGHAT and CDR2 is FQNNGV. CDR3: CASSPPARGYEQYF. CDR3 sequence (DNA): TGTGCCAGCAGCCCGCCCGCCCGGGGGTACGAGCAGTACTTC.

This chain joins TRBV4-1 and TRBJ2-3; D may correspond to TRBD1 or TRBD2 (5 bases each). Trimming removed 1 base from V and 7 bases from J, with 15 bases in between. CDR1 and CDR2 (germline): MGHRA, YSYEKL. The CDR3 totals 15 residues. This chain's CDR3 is CASSQGGSIINTQYF. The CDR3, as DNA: TGCGCCAGCAGCCAAGGGGGGAGTATCATCAATACGCAGTATTTT.

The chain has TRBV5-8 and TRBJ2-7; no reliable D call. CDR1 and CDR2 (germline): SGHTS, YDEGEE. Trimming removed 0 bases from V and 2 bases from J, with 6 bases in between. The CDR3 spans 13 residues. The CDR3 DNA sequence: TGTGCCAGCAGCTTGGCCGGAACCTACGAGCAGTACTTC. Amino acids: CASSLAGTYEQYF.

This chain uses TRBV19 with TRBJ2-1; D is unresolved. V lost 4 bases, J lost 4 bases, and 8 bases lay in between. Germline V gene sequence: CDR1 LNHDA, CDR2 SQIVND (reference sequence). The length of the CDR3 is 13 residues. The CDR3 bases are TGTGCCAGTAGTAACTCCGTTTACAATGAGCAGTTCTTC. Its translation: CASSNSVYNEQFF. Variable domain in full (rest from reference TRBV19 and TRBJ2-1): DGGITQSPKYLFRKEGQNVTLSCEQNLNHDAMYWYRQDPGQGLRLIYYSQIVNDFQKGDIAEGYSVSREKKESFPLTVTSAQKNPTAFYLCASSNSVYNEQFFGPGTRLTVL.

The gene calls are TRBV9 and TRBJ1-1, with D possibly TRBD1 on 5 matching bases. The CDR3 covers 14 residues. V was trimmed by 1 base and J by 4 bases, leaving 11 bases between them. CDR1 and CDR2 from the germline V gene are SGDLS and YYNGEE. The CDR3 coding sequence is TGTGCCAGCAGCGTAAATTCAGGGTTCACTGAAGCTTTCTTT. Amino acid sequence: CASSVNSGFTEAFF.

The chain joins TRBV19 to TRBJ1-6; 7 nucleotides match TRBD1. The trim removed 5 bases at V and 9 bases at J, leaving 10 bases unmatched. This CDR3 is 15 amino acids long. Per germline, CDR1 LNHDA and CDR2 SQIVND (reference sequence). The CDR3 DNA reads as TGTGCCAGTAGTGCCGGGACAGCTGGTAGTTCACCCCTCCACTTT. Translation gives CASSAGTAGSSPLHF.

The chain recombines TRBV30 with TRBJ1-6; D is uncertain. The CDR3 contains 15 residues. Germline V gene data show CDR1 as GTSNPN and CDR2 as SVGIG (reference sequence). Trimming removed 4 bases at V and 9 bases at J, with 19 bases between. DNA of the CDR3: TGTGCCTGGATTCCGTCCGGGGATTGGATTTCACCCCTCCACTTT. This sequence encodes CAWIPSGDWISPLHF.

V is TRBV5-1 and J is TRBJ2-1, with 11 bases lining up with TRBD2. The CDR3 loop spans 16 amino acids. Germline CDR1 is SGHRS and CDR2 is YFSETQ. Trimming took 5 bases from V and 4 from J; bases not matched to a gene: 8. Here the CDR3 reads CASRAELAGAYNEQFF. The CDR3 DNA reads TGCGCCAGCAGGGCGGAACTAGCGGGAGCTTACAATGAGCAGTTCTTC. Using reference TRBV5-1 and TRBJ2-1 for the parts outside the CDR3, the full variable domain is KAGVTQTPRYLIKTRGQQVTLSCSPISGHRSVSWYQQTPGQGLQFLFEYFSETQRNKGNFPGRFSGRQFSNSRSEMNVSTLELGDSALYLCASRAELAGAYNEQFFGPGTRLTVL.

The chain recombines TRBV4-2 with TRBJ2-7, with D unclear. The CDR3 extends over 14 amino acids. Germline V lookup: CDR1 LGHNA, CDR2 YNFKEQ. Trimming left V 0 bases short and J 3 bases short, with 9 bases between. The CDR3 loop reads CASSQDTDFYEQYF. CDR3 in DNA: TGTGCCAGCAGCCAAGATACGGATTTCTACGAGCAGTACTTC.

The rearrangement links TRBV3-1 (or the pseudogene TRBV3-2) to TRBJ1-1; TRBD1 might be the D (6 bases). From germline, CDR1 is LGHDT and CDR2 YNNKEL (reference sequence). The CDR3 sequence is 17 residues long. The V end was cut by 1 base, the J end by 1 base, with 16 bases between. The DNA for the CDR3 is TGTGCCAGCAGCCAAGTGGGGGGACATCCGGGGAACACTGAAGCTTTCTTT. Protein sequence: CASSQVGGHPGNTEAFF.

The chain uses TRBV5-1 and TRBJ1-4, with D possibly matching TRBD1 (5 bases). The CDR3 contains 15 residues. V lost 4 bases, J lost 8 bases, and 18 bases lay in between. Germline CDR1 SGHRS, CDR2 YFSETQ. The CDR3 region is CASSPSGGGMEKLFF. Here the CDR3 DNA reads TGCGCCAGCAGCCCGAGCGGGGGAGGCATGGAAAAACTGTTTTTT. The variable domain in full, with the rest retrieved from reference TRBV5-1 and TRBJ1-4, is KAGVTQTPRYLIKTRGQQVTLSCSPISGHRSVSWYQQTPGQGLQFLFEYFSETQRNKGNFPGRFSGRQFSNSRSEMNVSTLELGDSALYLCASSPSGGGMEKLFFGSGTQLSVL.

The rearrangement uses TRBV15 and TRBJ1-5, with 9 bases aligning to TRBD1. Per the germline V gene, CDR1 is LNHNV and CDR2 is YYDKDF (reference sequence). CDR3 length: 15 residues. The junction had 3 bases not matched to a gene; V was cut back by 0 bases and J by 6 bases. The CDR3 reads CATSREGQGGQPQHF. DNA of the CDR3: TGTGCCACCAGCAGAGAGGGACAGGGAGGTCAGCCCCAGCATTTT.

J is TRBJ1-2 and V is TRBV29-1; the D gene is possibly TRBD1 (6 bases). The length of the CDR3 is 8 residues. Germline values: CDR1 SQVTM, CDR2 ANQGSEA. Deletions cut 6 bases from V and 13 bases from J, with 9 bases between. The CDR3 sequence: CSVLTGTF. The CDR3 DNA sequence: TGCAGCGTGTTGACAGGCACCTTC.

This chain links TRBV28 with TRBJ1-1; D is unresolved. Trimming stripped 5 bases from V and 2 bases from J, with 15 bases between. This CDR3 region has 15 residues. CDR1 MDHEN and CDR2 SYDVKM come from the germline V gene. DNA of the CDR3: TGTGCCAGCAGTCCCGCAGGAGGGATCAACACTGAAGCTTTCTTT. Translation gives CASSPAGGINTEAFF.

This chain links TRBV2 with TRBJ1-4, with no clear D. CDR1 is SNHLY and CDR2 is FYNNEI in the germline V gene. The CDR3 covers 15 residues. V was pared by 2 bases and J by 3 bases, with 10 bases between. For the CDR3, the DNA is TGTGCCAGCAGTGAACTGGGGTCGGCTAATGAAAAACTGTTTTTT. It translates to CASSELGSANEKLFF. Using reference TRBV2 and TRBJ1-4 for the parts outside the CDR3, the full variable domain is EPEVTQTPSHQVTQMGQEVILRCVPISNHLYFYWYRQILGQKVEFLVSFYNNEISEKSEIFDDQFSVERPDGSNFTLKIRSTKLEDSAMYFCASSELGSANEKLFFGSGTQLSVL.

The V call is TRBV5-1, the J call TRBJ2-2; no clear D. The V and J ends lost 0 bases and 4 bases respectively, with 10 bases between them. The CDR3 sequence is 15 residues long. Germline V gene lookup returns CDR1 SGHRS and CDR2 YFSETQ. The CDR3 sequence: CASSLGARSTGELFF. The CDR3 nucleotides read TGCGCCAGCAGCTTGGGGGCCCGGAGCACCGGGGAGCTGTTTTTT. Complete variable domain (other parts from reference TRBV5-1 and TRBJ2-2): KAGVTQTPRYLIKTRGQQVTLSCSPISGHRSVSWYQQTPGQGLQFLFEYFSETQRNKGNFPGRFSGRQFSNSRSEMNVSTLELGDSALYLCASSLGARSTGELFFGEGSRLTVL.